One T cell receptor beta chain is described in this entry. Ages ranged from roughly 18 to 100 years, with residence in 24 US areas. Original analysis: Amplification of reference gene primers was used by the study to estimate nucleated cell counts. Profiling relied on immunoSEQ multiplex PCR, and the TCRdb table lists in-frame clones only, not all of them. That table is the source of V, J and clone size, and D and trimming were worked out from the DNA. The sample records approximately 300,000 clones, 86% being singletons. Germline V gives CDR1 SEHNR, CDR2 FQNEAQ (reference sequence). CDR3 length: 13 residues. Deletions cut 3 bases from V and 7 bases from J, with 10 bases between. This sample was taken from a study of blood T cell repertoires in COVID-19. Study at large: Samples came from the United States, Italy and Spain, spanning acute and convalescent COVID-19. The analysed material was cDNA or gDNA that came from T cells, B-cell-depleted T cells, or PBMCs.

This sequence originates from a woman aged 18-30 years who had recovered from COVID-19. The chain links TRBV7-9 to TRBJ1-5, with a possible D match to TRBD1 (6 bases). The material sequenced was PBMCs or T cells enriched from blood (not recorded which). CDR3 sequence: CASSLGAGQPQHF. In nucleotides, the CDR3 is TGTGCCAGCAGCTTGGGGGCTGGACAGCCCCAGCATTTT.